This T cell receptor (beta chain) was documented in a study of blood T cell repertoires in COVID-19. In the original processing: Scientists estimated how many nucleated cells there were by amplifying reference gene primers. Libraries were prepared by immunoSEQ multiplex PCR; TCRdb keeps only in-frame clonotypes and omits some of them. V, J and clone size reflect that table, while D and trimming were determined from the DNA. The sample yields 100,000 or so clones, 81% seen once. This CDR3 region has 13 residues. Germline values: CDR1 SGHNT, CDR2 YYREEE (reference sequence). V gave up 2 bases and J gave up 1 base; unmatched junction bases: 0. A few counts support this clone.

The source of this sequence is a woman in her seventies with acute or convalescent COVID-19. Sequencing was done on a sample of peripheral blood. The J gene is TRBJ2-7, the V gene TRBV5-4; 7 bases match TRBD1. The CDR3 nucleotides are TGTGCCAGCAGCTTACAGGGGTCCTACGAGCAGTACTTC. It specifies CASSLQGSYEQYF.